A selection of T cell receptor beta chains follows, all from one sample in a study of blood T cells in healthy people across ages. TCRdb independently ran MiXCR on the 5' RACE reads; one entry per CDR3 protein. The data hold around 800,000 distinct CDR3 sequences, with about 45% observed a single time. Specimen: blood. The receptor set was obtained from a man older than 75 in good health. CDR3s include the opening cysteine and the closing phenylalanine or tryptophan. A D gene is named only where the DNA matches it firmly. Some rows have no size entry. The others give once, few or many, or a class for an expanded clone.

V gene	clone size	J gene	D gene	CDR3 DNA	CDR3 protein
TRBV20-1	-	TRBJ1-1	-	TGCAGTGCTCCGGACGGGAACTTGAGCACTGAAGCTTTCTTT	CSAPDGNLSTEAFF
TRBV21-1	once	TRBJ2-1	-	TGTGCCAGTAAATCGGGGGGGCCCTACGAGCAGTTCTTC	CASKSGGPYEQFF
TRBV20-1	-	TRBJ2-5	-	TGCAGTGCTTATTTCACGGGCGGGGCCCAGTACTTC	CSAYFTGGAQYF
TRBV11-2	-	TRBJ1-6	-	TGTGCCAGCAGCTTAGATCGACTTAATTCACCCCTCCACTTT	CASSLDRLNSPLHF
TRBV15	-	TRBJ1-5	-	TGTGCCACCAGTTCCGGGCCTGGTAGCAATCAGCCCCAGCATTTT	CATSSGPGSNQPQHF
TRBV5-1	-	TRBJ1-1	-	TGCGCCAGCAGCCGGGAGGCCCAGACTGAAGCTTTCTTT	CASSREAQTEAFF
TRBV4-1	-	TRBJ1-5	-	TGCGCCAGCAGCCAAGTACAGGGTGATCAGCCCCAGCATTTT	CASSQVQGDQPQHF
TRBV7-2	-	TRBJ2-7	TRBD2	TGTGCCAGCAGCTTGGTAGCGGGAGGGCCTATAAATGAGCAGTACTTC	CASSLVAGGPINEQYF
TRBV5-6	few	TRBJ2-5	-	TGTGCCAGCGGAGGATCAGGGAACCAAGAGACCCAGTACTTC	CASGGSGNQETQYF
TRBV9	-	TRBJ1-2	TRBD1	TGTGCCAGCAGCGTAGCACAGGGGAACTATGGCTACACCTTC	CASSVAQGNYGYTF
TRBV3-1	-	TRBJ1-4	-	TGTGCCAGCAGCCAAGGAATCGAAGATAATGAAAAACTGTTTTTT	CASSQGIEDNEKLFF
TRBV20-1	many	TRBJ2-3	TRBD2	TGCAGTGCTAGCGAAGGGACTAGCGGCAGCACAGATACGCAGTATTTT	CSASEGTSGSTDTQYF
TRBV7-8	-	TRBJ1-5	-	TGTGCCAGCAGCCGCACAAATAGCAATCAGCCCCAGCATTTT	CASSRTNSNQPQHF
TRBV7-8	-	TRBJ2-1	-	TGTGCCAGCAGCCTCGGGACTCTGTTCAATGAGCAGTTCTTC	CASSLGTLFNEQFF
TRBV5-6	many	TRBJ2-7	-	TGTGCCAGCAGCGTGGGGATAGATCTTGTCTACGAGCAGTACTTC	CASSVGIDLVYEQYF
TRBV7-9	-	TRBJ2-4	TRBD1	TGTGCCAGCAGCCTACTGACAGGGGGTATCGGGGAGCAGTACTTC	CASSLLTGGIGEQYF
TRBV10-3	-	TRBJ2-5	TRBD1	TGTGCCATCAGTGAAGGGAAACAGGGGCGGGAGACCCAGTACTTC	CAISEGKQGRETQYF
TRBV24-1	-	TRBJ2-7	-	TGTGTCACCAGTGATTTGCAAGTCAGTACCTACGAGCAGTACTTC	CVTSDLQVSTYEQYF
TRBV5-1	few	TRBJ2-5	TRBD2	TGCGCCAGCAGCTTGGAAATCAGCGGGATACAAGAGACCCAGTACTTC	CASSLEISGIQETQYF
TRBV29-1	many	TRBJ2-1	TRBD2	TGCAGCTACCCTGGGCTAGCGGGGTACAATGAGCAGTTCTTC	CSYPGLAGYNEQFF
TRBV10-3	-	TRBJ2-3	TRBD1	TGTGCCATCAGTGAGTCGGGGACAGGGGCCCACAGAGATACGCAGTATTTT	CAISESGTGAHRDTQYF
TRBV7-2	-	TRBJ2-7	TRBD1	TGTGCCAGCAGCCCACAGGGGGTACCTTTGAACGAGCAGTACTTC	CASSPQGVPLNEQYF
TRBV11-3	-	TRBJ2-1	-	TGTGCCAGCAGCCCAGGCGACTACTCCTACAATGAGCAGTTCTTC	CASSPGDYSYNEQFF
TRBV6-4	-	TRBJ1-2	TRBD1	TGTGCCAGCAGTCAGGAGACAGGGAACTATGGCTACACCTTC	CASSQETGNYGYTF
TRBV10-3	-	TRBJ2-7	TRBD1	TGTGCCATCAGCGGACAGGGGGGGTTTGGGGAGCAGTACTTC	CAISGQGGFGEQYF
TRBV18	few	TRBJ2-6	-	TGTGCCAGCTCACCATCTACAGGTTATGGGGCCAACGTCCTGACTTTC	CASSPSTGYGANVLTF
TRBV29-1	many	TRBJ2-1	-	TGCAGCGTTGAACCTGGGAGTTCAAATCAGCAGTTCTTC	CSVEPGSSNQQFF
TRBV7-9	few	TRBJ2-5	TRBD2	TGTGCCAGCAGTTCCAGTGGGCTAGCGGGAGGAGAGACCCAGTACTTC	CASSSSGLAGGETQYF
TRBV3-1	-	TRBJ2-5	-	TGTGCCAGCAGCCAAGATAGGCGCGAGGCTTATCAAGAGACCCAGTACTTC	CASSQDRREAYQETQYF
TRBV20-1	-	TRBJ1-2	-	TGCAGTGCTGCCCCCGGGACGGCGGGCAGGGGCTATGGCTACACCTTC	CSAAPGTAGRGYGYTF
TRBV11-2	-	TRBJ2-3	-	TGTGCCAGCAGGGTCACGTGGGAAGTGGCAGATACGCAGTATTTT	CASRVTWEVADTQYF
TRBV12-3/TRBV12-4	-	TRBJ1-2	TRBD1	TGTGCCAGCAGTTTCAGGGGGCAGGGTGGCTACACCTTC	CASSFRGQGGYTF
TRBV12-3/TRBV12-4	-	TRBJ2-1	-	TGTGCCAGCAGTTTAGCGGGAGGAAGTGAGCAGTTCTTC	CASSLAGGSEQFF
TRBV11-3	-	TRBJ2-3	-	TGTGCCAGCTCCTCTGTTTTCACAGATACGCAGTATTTT	CASSSVFTDTQYF
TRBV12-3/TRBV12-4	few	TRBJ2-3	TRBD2	TGTGCCAGCATTTTTAGCGGGAGGGATACAGATACGCAGTATTTT	CASIFSGRDTDTQYF
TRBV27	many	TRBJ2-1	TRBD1	TGTGCCAGCAGTTCCACTTCTATAAATAGGGACAGATACAATGAGCAGTTCTTC	CASSSTSINRDRYNEQFF
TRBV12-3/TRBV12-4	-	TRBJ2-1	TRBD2	TGTGCCAGCAAGTCGTCTAGCGGGAGGGCCGGGTCCTACAATGAGCAGTTCTTC	CASKSSSGRAGSYNEQFF
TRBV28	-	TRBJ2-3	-	TGTGCCAGCAGCCGGGACTCGCGCACAGATACGCAGTATTTT	CASSRDSRTDTQYF
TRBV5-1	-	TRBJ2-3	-	TGCGCCAGCAGCTTGGGCCTACCCAACGGCGCAGATACGCAGTATTTT	CASSLGLPNGADTQYF
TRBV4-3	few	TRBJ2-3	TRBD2	TGCGCCAGCAGCCTCAGCCTAGCGGGAGGGAGAGATACGCAGTATTTT	CASSLSLAGGRDTQYF
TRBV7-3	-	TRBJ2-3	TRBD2	TGTGCCAGCAGCTTAACGTCGGCGACTAGCGGGAGAGAGTCAGGTACGCAGTATTTT	CASSLTSATSGRESGTQYF
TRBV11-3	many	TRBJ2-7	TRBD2	TGTGCCAGCAGCTCGACTAGCGGGAGTTACGAGCAGTACTTC	CASSSTSGSYEQYF
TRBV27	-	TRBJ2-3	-	TGTGCCAGCAGAGGGACGGCGGATACGCAGTATTTT	CASRGTADTQYF
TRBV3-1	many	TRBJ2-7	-	TGTGCCAGCAGCCAAGATGGGGCCGTCTCCTACGAGCAGTACTTC	CASSQDGAVSYEQYF
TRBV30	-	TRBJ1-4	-	TGTGCCTGGAGTAAAGGGAGAGGTGAAAAACTGTTTTTT	CAWSKGRGEKLFF
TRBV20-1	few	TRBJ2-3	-	TGCAGTGCTAGCACTCGGAGCACAGATACGCAGTATTTT	CSASTRSTDTQYF
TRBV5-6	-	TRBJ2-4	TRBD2	TGTGCCAGCAGCCCGGGACTAGCGGACGTCAAAAACATTCAGTACTTC	CASSPGLADVKNIQYF
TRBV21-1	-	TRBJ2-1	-	TGTGCCAGCAGCAAAGGGGGGGGAGGCCCTTCAGTTAGCTCCTACAATGAGCAGTTCTTC	CASSKGGGGPSVSSYNEQFF
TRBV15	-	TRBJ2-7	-	TGTGCCACCAGCAGAGACTCGACAGCGGTCCACGAGCAGTACTTC	CATSRDSTAVHEQYF
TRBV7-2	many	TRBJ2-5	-	TGTGCCAGCAGCTTAGGGGGAAACCAAGAGACCCAGTACTTC	CASSLGGNQETQYF
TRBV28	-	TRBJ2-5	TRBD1	TGTGCCAGCAGTTTAAGGGGGCGGCAAGAGACCCAGTACTTC	CASSLRGRQETQYF
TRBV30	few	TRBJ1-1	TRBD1	TGTGCCTGGAGTACACAGGGGGCTACTGAAGCTTTCTTT	CAWSTQGATEAFF
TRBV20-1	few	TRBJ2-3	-	TGCAGTGCCCGACGGGGGAGTAGGGCAGATACGCAGTATTTT	CSARRGSRADTQYF
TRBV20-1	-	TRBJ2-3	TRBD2	TGCAGTGCTAGAGGCCCCTGGGACTACTCGGACACAGATACGCAGTATTTT	CSARGPWDYSDTDTQYF
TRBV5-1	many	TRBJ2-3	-	TGCGCCAGCAGTGCCGGGACCCGCACAGATACGCAGTATTTT	CASSAGTRTDTQYF
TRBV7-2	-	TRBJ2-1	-	TGTGCCAGCAGCTTAGCTAAGGGCAGGAATGAGCAGTTCTTC	CASSLAKGRNEQFF
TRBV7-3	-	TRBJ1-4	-	TGTGCCAGCAGCTTATACAGGGCTGAAAAACTGTTTTTT	CASSLYRAEKLFF
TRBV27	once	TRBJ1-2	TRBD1	TGTGCCAGCAGACAACGGGACAGGGCAGGCTACACCTTC	CASRQRDRAGYTF
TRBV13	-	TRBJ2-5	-	TGTGCCAGCAGCTTAGGCCTAAGGTCCGGAGGAGTGGAGACCCAGTACTTC	CASSLGLRSGGVETQYF
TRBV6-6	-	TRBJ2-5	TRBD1	TGTGCCAGCAGATGGACAGGGGAGCAGACCCAGTACTTC	CASRWTGEQTQYF